A single sample gave rise to the 6 T cell receptor beta chains below, sequenced in a study of T cells in Graves' hyperthyroidism and ophthalmopathy. Amplification of TCR beta CDR3 regions was performed using RNA transcripts as template. During a first-round RT-PCR of the TCR CDR3, the HTBI primer set was used. One entry per CDR3 protein results from TCRdb running MiXCR on the multiplex PCR reads. The sample consists of hundreds of thousands of distinct CDR3 sequences, roughly a sixth of them appearing once. Sequencing was done on a sample of blood. The receptors were gathered from a woman between 45 and 60 years old with Graves' hyperthyroidism that later progressed to Graves' ophthalmopathy.

This clonotype was seen more than once but under ten times. The chain employs TRBV29-1 and TRBJ2-7; D call uncertain. The germline V and J ends were trimmed by 4 bases and 0 bases, with 10 bases remaining between them. The CDR3 has 13 residues. Germline CDR1 reads SQVTM; CDR2 reads ANQGSEA. The DNA of the CDR3 is TGCAGCGTTGGATCTGTAGCCTCCTACGAGCAGTACTTC. Translation gives CSVGSVASYEQYF.

This clonotype came up many times. The chain couples TRBV3-1 to TRBJ1-1; no clear D. The CDR3 is made up of 14 amino acids. The V gene lost 1 base and the J gene lost 5 bases, with 11 bases spanning the gap. Germline loops: CDR1 LGHDT, CDR2 YNNKEL (reference sequence). The CDR3 DNA is TGTGCCAGCAGCCAAGGATCAGGTTGGACTGAAGCTTTCTTT. Protein sequence: CASSQGSGWTEAFF. The variable domain in full, completed from reference TRBV3-1 and TRBJ1-1, reads DTAVSQTPKYLVTQMGNDKSIKCEQNLGHDTMYWYKQDSKKFLKIMFSYNNKELIINETVPNRFSPKSPDKAHLNLHINSLELGDSAVYFCASSQGSGWTEAFFGQGTRLTVV.

This clonotype was found a few times. The V gene is TRBV28, the J gene TRBJ1-2, with D tentatively TRBD1 (6 bases). Trimming removed 5 bases at V and 1 base at J, with 17 bases between. The CDR3 contains 16 residues. In germline, CDR1 is MDHEN, CDR2 SYDVKM. CDR3 nucleotides: TGTGCCAGCAGTCCACTAGGACAGATTAATAACTATGGCTACACCTTC. Its protein product is CASSPLGQINNYGYTF.

The V call is TRBV6-2 or TRBV6-3, the J call TRBJ1-1; no reliable D call. Deletions cut 6 bases from V and 3 bases from J, with 8 bases between. Germline CDR1 MNHEY, CDR2 SVGEGT. The CDR3 loop spans 12 amino acids. The CDR3 loop is CASRRIDTEAFF. The DNA for the CDR3 is TGTGCCAGCAGACGGATTGACACTGAAGCTTTCTTT.

Turning to this clonotype: Relative to the germline gene, one junction end is altered; a read error may explain this. The V call is TRBV5-5, the J call TRBJ1-2; 8 bases agree with TRBD1. The CDR3 length is 14 residues. Germline V gene sequence: CDR1 SGHKS, CDR2 YYEKEE (reference sequence). The CDR3 loop is CACSLDRGYYGYTF. CDR3 coding DNA: TGTGCCTGCAGCCTTGACAGGGGTTACTATGGCTACACCTTC.

This clonotype showed up just once. Since a much larger clone is just one base distant, this may be a read error. The V gene is TRBV2, the J gene TRBJ2-3, with TRBD1 matching over 9 bases. From germline, CDR1 is SNHLY and CDR2 FYNNEI. This CDR3 is built from 14 residues. V shed 5 bases, J shed 2 bases, and the junction held 2 bases outside the gene matches. In DNA form, the CDR3 reads TGTGCCAGCAGTTGGACAGGGGACACAGATACGCAGTATTTT. Its translation is CASSWTGDTDTQYF.